The clone carrying this T cell receptor beta chain was counted a few times. Its antigen is not identified. These data belong to a study of cytomegalovirus exposure and HLA in healthy donors. Study outcomes and limitations: In a later analysis, V- and J-gene trimming of beta chains associated with a DCLRE1C missense variant, replicated independently. Sequence variants that were highly shared formed a cluster that was likely a sequencing artifact.

There are 16 residues in the CDR3. Germline V lookup: CDR1 MNHNY, CDR2 SVGAGI (reference sequence). With 4 bases removed from V and 1 base from J, the gap between germline ends came to 14 bases. PCR employed 60 Vbeta and 13 Jbeta primers. As handled by the study authors: About 83 million unique TCR beta chains, some 9.9 million shared, were counted in a later analysis. Sequenced by immunoSEQ multiplex PCR; TCRdb stores in-frame clones only, minus some. Clonal size and the V and J genes are those of that table, whereas D and trimming came from the DNA. The sample shows 150,000 or so clones, 65% to 85% of them seen only once.

Sequencing was done on a sample of PBMCs. V usage is TRBV6-6 and J usage is TRBJ1-5, with TRBD1 as a possible D gene (6 bases). This sequence was found in a young man in good health and CMV-seronegative. The DNA for the CDR3 is TGTGCCAGCAGTTTTGCCGGGACACTGAGCAATCAGCCCCAGCATTTT. Its protein is CASSFAGTLSNQPQHF.